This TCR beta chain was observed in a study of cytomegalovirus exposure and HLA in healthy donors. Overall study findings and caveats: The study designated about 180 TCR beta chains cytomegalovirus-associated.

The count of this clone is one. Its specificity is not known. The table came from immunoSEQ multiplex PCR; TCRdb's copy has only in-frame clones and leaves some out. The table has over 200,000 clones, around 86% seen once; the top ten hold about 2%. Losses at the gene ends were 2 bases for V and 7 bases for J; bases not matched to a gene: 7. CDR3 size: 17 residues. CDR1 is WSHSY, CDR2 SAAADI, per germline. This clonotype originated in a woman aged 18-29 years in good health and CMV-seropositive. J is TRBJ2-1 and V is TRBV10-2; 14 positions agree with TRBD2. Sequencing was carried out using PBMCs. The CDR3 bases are TGCGCCAGCAGTGAGCGGCTGACTAGCGGGAGGGGTAATGAGCAGTTCTTC. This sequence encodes CASSERLTSGRGNEQFF.